The 4 T cell receptor beta chains in this list originate from one sample, sequenced in a study of blood T cell repertoires in COVID-19. The data were produced by immunoSEQ multiplex PCR, yet TCRdb's version contains in-frame clones alone and is incomplete. The table records 120,000 or so clones, roughly 82% of them present only once. The sample taken for sequencing was peripheral blood. These receptors originate from a woman in her fifties or sixties with acute or convalescent COVID-19.

In its sample, this clone was seen a few times. The V call is TRBV6-4, the J call TRBJ1-1, with a weak D call TRBD1 (5 bases). Germline CDR1 is MRHNA and CDR2 is SNTAGT. Trimming left V 0 bases short and J 5 bases short, with 13 bases between. The CDR3 sequence is 15 residues long. For the CDR3, the DNA is TGTGCCAGCAGTGACTCGACGGGGGGACCTACTGAAGCTTTCTTT. This gives the protein CASSDSTGGPTEAFF.

The chain carries TRBV28 and TRBJ1-5; D gene ambiguous. The CDR3 is 13 residues long. V dropped 8 bases and J dropped 7 bases, with 15 bases sitting between them. Germline V CDR1 and CDR2: MDHEN, SYDVKM. CDR3 DNA sequence: TGTGCCAGCGTATTGGTGGGAGGGCAGCCCCAGCATTTT. Translated, it gives CASVLVGGQPQHF.

V and J are TRBV30 and TRBJ1-5; D gene unclear. Trimming shortened V by 0 bases and J by 0 bases, and 6 bases separated the two germline ends. The CDR3 covers 14 residues. CDR1 and CDR2 from the germline V gene are GTSNPN and SVGIG (reference sequence). The chain's CDR3 is CAWSVSNSNQPQHF. CDR3 bases: TGTGCCTGGAGTGTATCCAATAGCAATCAGCCCCAGCATTTT.

CDR3 protein: CSATGGQETQYF. For the CDR3, the DNA is TGCAGCGCGACAGGGGGCCAAGAGACCCAGTACTTC. The chain combines TRBV29-1 with TRBJ2-5; 9 bases are a match to TRBD1. This CDR3 spans 12 amino acids. The junction had 1 base not matched to a gene; V was cut back by 7 bases and J by 1 base. Germline V gene data show CDR1 as SQVTM and CDR2 as ANQGSEA.